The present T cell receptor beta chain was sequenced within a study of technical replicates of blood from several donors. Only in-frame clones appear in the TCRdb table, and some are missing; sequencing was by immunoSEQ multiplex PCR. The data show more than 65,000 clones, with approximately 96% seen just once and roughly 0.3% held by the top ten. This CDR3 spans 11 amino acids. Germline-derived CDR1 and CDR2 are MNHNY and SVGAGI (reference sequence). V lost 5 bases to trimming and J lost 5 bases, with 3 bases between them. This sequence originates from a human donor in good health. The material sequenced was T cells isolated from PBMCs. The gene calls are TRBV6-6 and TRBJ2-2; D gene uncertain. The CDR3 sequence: CASSITGELFF. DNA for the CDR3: TGTGCCAGCAGTATAACCGGGGAGCTGTTTTTT.